A selection of T cell receptor beta chains follows, all from one sample in a study of blood T cell repertoires in COVID-19. Assay: immunoSEQ multiplex PCR; the TCRdb copy retains only in-frame clones and omits some. The profile covers more than 70,000 clones, with 82% appearing a single time and 36% taken by the ten largest. Sequenced: peripheral blood. Source of these receptors: a woman aged 70-85 years with acute or convalescent COVID-19. Both conserved end residues are part of each CDR3. Fields, in order: CDR3 protein, clone size, V gene, J gene. Clone size is stated in some rows and not others, as once, few, many or a class when expanded.

CDR3 protein: CASSPGQASNEQFF
clone size: NA
V gene: TRBV6-4
J gene: TRBJ2-1

CDR3 protein: CASSGRGDRGGDTQYF
clone size: once
V gene: TRBV6-6
J gene: TRBJ2-3

CDR3 protein: CASSLDYEQYF
clone size: NA
V gene: TRBV18
J gene: TRBJ2-7

CDR3 protein: CASMFRGSEQYF
clone size: NA
V gene: TRBV6-5
J gene: TRBJ2-7

CDR3 protein: CASARAGEQYF
clone size: NA
V gene: TRBV6-1
J gene: TRBJ2-7

CDR3 protein: CASSVGPNEKLFF
clone size: NA
V gene: TRBV9
J gene: TRBJ1-4

CDR3 protein: CASSLGQRNTEAFF
clone size: once
V gene: TRBV5-5
J gene: TRBJ1-1

CDR3 protein: CASSARTGGPQPQHF
clone size: NA
V gene: TRBV7-8
J gene: TRBJ1-5

CDR3 protein: CASSLGGYTDTQYF
clone size: few
V gene: TRBV5-1
J gene: TRBJ2-3

CDR3 protein: CASSGGGNQPQHF
clone size: NA
V gene: TRBV18
J gene: TRBJ1-5

CDR3 protein: CASSPLRDRVYEQYF
clone size: NA
V gene: TRBV5-8
J gene: TRBJ2-7

CDR3 protein: CASRTGREKLFF
clone size: NA
V gene: TRBV2
J gene: TRBJ1-4

CDR3 protein: CASSSSEGPGYTF
clone size: NA
V gene: TRBV6-6
J gene: TRBJ1-2

CDR3 protein: CASENSGRGTDTQYF
clone size: NA
V gene: TRBV6-5
J gene: TRBJ2-3

CDR3 protein: CASSTRTSGSETQYF
clone size: few
V gene: TRBV6-5
J gene: TRBJ2-5

CDR3 protein: CASTPFPDTQYF
clone size: NA
V gene: TRBV12-3/TRBV12-4
J gene: TRBJ2-3

CDR3 protein: CASSSTGSATGELFF
clone size: once
V gene: TRBV11-1
J gene: TRBJ2-2

CDR3 protein: CAISDRATGNTIYF
clone size: NA
V gene: TRBV10-3
J gene: TRBJ1-3

CDR3 protein: CASSLGGSTDTQYF
clone size: NA
V gene: TRBV6-5
J gene: TRBJ2-3

CDR3 protein: CASSLGLAGGSGTQYF
clone size: few
V gene: TRBV28
J gene: TRBJ2-5

CDR3 protein: CASSSQGDTEAFF
clone size: NA
V gene: TRBV6-6
J gene: TRBJ1-1

CDR3 protein: CASSLLAGGGHNEQFF
clone size: NA
V gene: TRBV11-1
J gene: TRBJ2-1

CDR3 protein: CASSLEGAQFEQYF
clone size: NA
V gene: TRBV7-2
J gene: TRBJ2-7

CDR3 protein: CASSRDRGTYEQYF
clone size: NA
V gene: TRBV5-5
J gene: TRBJ2-7

CDR3 protein: CATSGLAGGNYNEQFF
clone size: NA
V gene: TRBV24-1
J gene: TRBJ2-1

CDR3 protein: CASSLRQGRTGELFF
clone size: NA
V gene: TRBV19
J gene: TRBJ2-2

CDR3 protein: CASSRKREVSTEAFF
clone size: NA
V gene: TRBV5-1
J gene: TRBJ1-1

CDR3 protein: CASSIRVDSPLHF
clone size: NA
V gene: TRBV19
J gene: TRBJ1-6

CDR3 protein: CASSSGDRNQNIQYF
clone size: NA
V gene: TRBV5-1
J gene: TRBJ2-4

CDR3 protein: CASSERGWGSYNSPLHF
clone size: NA
V gene: TRBV25-1
J gene: TRBJ1-6

CDR3 protein: CASSFEREVYEQYF
clone size: once
V gene: TRBV5-4
J gene: TRBJ2-7

CDR3 protein: CASSLGLAGEYEQYF
clone size: NA
V gene: TRBV3-1/TRBV3-2
J gene: TRBJ2-7

CDR3 protein: CASSEWGTNWPQHF
clone size: NA
V gene: TRBV25-1
J gene: TRBJ1-5

CDR3 protein: CAWSRDNDNYGYTF
clone size: NA
V gene: TRBV30
J gene: TRBJ1-2

CDR3 protein: CASSEGLTKGNEQFF
clone size: NA
V gene: TRBV2
J gene: TRBJ2-1

CDR3 protein: CASSMIGGGRYSNQPQHF
clone size: NA
V gene: TRBV19
J gene: TRBJ1-5

CDR3 protein: CATSEDRSTDTQYF
clone size: NA
V gene: TRBV19
J gene: TRBJ2-3

CDR3 protein: CASSISRDSQAFF
clone size: NA
V gene: TRBV5-1
J gene: TRBJ1-1

CDR3 protein: CASLAGGFSTDTQYF
clone size: once
V gene: TRBV7-9
J gene: TRBJ2-3

CDR3 protein: CASSLAGGPGQETQYF
clone size: NA
V gene: TRBV5-1
J gene: TRBJ2-5

CDR3 protein: CASGSGTGGYGNQPQHF
clone size: NA
V gene: TRBV23-1
J gene: TRBJ1-5

CDR3 protein: CSVADIGDRGLYEQYF
clone size: NA
V gene: TRBV29-1
J gene: TRBJ2-7

CDR3 protein: CASSERQGRHQPQHF
clone size: NA
V gene: TRBV2
J gene: TRBJ1-5

CDR3 protein: CASSPTQGGEEQYF
clone size: NA
V gene: TRBV7-2
J gene: TRBJ2-7

CDR3 protein: CASSSTGGGPQYF
clone size: NA
V gene: TRBV18
J gene: TRBJ2-4

CDR3 protein: CASQTGAGANVLTF
clone size: NA
V gene: TRBV10-2
J gene: TRBJ2-6

CDR3 protein: CASSIVRGSLAKNIQYF
clone size: NA
V gene: TRBV19
J gene: TRBJ2-4